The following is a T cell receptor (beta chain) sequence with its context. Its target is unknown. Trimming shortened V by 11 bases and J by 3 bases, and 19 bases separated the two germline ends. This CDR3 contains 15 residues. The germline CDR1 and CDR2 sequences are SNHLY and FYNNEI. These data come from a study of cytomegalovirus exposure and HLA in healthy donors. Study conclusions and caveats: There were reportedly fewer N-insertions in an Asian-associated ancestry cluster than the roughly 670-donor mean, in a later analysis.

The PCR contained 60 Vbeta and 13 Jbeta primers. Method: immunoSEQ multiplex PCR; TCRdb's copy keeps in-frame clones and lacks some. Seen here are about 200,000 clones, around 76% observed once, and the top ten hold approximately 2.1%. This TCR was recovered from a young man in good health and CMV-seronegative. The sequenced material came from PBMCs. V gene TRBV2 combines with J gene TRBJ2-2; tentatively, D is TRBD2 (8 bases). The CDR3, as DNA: TGTGCCTTCAGGGGGGCGGGAGGATACACCGGGGAGCTGTTTTTT. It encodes CAFRGAGGYTGELFF.